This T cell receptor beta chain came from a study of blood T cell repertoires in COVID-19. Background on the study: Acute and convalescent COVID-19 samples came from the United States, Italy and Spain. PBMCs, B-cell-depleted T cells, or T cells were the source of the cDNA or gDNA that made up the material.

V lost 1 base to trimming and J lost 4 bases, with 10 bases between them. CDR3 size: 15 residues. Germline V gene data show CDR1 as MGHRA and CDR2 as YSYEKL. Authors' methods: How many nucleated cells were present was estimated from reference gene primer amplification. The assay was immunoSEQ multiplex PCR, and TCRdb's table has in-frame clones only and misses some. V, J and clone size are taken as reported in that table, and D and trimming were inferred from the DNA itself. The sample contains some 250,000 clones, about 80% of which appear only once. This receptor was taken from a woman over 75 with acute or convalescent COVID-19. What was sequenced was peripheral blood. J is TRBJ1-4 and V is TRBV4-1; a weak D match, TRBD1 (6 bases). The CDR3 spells CASSQAGHVNEKLFF. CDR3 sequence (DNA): TGCGCCAGCAGCCAAGCGGGACATGTTAATGAAAAACTGTTTTTT.